This entry concerns a single TCR beta chain. Germline loops: CDR1 GTSNPN, CDR2 SVGIG (reference sequence). V was trimmed by 0 bases and J by 5 bases, leaving 16 bases between them. There are 15 residues in the CDR3. The entry originates in a study of blood T cell repertoires in COVID-19. On the study more broadly: Specimens from acute and convalescent COVID-19 originated in the United States, Italy and Spain. T cells, B-cell-depleted T cells, or PBMCs supplied cDNA or gDNA.

In the authors' methods: How many nucleated cells were present was estimated from reference gene primer amplification. The table came from immunoSEQ multiplex PCR; TCRdb's copy has only in-frame clones and leaves some out. V and J calls plus clone size are reproduced from that table; the DNA served to infer D and trimming. The sample carries some 250,000 clones, roughly four fifths recorded once. This sequence joins TRBV30 and TRBJ1-1; D remains ambiguous. This receptor was obtained from a woman older than 75 with acute or convalescent COVID-19. Input material: peripheral blood. CDR3 coding DNA: TGTGCCTGGAGTGTACCCCCCCCGGGGATTACTGAAGCTTTCTTT. This gives the protein CAWSVPPPGITEAFF.